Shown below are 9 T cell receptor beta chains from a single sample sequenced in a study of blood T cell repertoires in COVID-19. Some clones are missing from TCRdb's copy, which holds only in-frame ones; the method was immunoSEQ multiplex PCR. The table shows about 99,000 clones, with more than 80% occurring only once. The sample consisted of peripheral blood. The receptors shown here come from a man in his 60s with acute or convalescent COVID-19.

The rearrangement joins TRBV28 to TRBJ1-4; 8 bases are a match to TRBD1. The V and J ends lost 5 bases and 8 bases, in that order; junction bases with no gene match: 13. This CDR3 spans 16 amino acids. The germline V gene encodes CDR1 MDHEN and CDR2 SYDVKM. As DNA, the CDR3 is TGTGCCAGCAGTGCCTGGACAGGGCCGTCCGGGGAAAAACTGTTTTTT. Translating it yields CASSAWTGPSGEKLFF.

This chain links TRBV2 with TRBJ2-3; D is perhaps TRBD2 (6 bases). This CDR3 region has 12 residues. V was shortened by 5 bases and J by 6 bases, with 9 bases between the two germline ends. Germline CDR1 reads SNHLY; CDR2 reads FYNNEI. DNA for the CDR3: TGTGCCAGCAGTCAGGGAGGCGATACGCAGTATTTT. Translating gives CASSQGGDTQYF. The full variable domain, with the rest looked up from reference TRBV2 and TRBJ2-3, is EPEVTQTPSHQVTQMGQEVILRCVPISNHLYFYWYRQILGQKVEFLVSFYNNEISEKSEIFDDQFSVERPDGSNFTLKIRSTKLEDSAMYFCASSQGGDTQYFGPGTRLTVL.

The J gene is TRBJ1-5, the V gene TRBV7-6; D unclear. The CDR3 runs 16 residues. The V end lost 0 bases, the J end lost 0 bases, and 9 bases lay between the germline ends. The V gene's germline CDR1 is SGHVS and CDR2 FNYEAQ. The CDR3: CASSLASHGSNQPQHF. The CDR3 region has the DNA TGTGCCAGCAGCTTAGCTTCGCACGGTAGCAATCAGCCCCAGCATTTT.

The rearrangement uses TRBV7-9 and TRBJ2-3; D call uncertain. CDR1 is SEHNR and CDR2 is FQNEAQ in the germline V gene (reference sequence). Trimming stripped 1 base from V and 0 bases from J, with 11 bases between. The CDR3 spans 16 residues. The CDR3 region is CASSLGFGGSTDTQYF. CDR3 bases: TGTGCCAGCAGCTTAGGGTTCGGCGGCAGCACAGATACGCAGTATTTT.

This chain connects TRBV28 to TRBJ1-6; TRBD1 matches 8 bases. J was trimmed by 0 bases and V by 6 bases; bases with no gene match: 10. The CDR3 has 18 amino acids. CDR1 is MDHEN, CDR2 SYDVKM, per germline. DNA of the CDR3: TGTGCCAGCAGACTCCGGGACAGGCAGAGCTCCTATAATTCACCCCTCCACTTT. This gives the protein CASRLRDRQSSYNSPLHF.

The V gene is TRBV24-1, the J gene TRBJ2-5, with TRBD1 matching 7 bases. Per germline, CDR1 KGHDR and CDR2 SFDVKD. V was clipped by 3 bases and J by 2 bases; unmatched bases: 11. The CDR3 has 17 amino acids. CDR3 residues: CATSDPSVDRAQETQYF. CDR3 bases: TGTGCCACCAGTGATCCTTCGGTAGACAGGGCTCAAGAGACCCAGTACTTC.

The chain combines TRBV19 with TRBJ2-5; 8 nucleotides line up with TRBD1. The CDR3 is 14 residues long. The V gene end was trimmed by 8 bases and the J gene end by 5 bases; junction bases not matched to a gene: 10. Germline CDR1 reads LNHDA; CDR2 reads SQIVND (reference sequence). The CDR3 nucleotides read TGTGCCAGTGCAGACAGGGGAATCAAGGAGACCCAGTACTTC. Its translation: CASADRGIKETQYF.

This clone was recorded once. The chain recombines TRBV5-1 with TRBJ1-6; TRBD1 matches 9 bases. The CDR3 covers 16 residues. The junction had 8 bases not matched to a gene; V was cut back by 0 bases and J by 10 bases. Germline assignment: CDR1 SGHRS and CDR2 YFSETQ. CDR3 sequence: CASSLASTGGLSPLHF. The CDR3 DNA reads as TGCGCCAGCAGCTTGGCCTCCACAGGGGGCTTATCACCCCTCCACTTT. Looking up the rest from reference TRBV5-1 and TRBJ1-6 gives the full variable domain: KAGVTQTPRYLIKTRGQQVTLSCSPISGHRSVSWYQQTPGQGLQFLFEYFSETQRNKGNFPGRFSGRQFSNSRSEMNVSTLELGDSALYLCASSLASTGGLSPLHFGNGTRLTVT.

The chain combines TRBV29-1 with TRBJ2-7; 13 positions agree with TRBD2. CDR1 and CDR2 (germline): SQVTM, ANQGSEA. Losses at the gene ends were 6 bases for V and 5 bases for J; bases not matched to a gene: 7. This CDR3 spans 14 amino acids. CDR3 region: CSVAGLAGDNEQYV. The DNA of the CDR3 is TGCAGCGTCGCCGGACTAGCGGGGGACAACGAGCAGTACGTC.